Below are 17 T cell receptor beta chains sequenced from a single sample in a study of technical replicates of blood from a handful of donors. Here immunoSEQ multiplex PCR was the method, and the copy in TCRdb shows in-frame clones only, minus some. This sample yields about 100,000 clones, of which 95% are seen a single time; 0.2% to 0.25% belongs to the top ten. The specimen was T cells isolated from PBMCs. The source of these receptors is a human donor in good health.

The chain joins TRBV27 to TRBJ2-3; 7 bases line up with TRBD2. CDR3 length: 15 amino acids. With 2 bases clipped from V and 6 bases from J, the junction kept 8 bases outside the gene matches. Germline CDR1 MNHEY, CDR2 SMNVEV (reference sequence). This CDR3 is CASSLGAGAFDTQYF. The CDR3 region has the DNA TGTGCCAGCAGTTTAGGGGCGGGAGCATTTGATACGCAGTATTTT.

The chain is built from TRBV6-5 and TRBJ1-1, with D possibly being TRBD1 (5 bases). CDR3 length: 14 amino acids. Trimming cost V 6 bases and J 3 bases, with 14 bases left between them. Germline V CDR1 and CDR2: MNHEY, SVGAGI. For the CDR3, the DNA is TGTGCCAGCAGGGTCGGGACTGCAGACACTGAAGCTTTCTTT. It encodes CASRVGTADTEAFF.

The chain carries TRBV5-1 and TRBJ2-1, with 9 bases aligning to TRBD2. This CDR3 is 20 amino acids long. The V segment lost 4 bases and the J segment 4 bases; nucleotides outside the gene matches: 21. The V gene's germline CDR1 is SGHRS and CDR2 YFSETQ. The CDR3 spells CASSRRDSLPGLAPYNEQFF. The CDR3, as DNA: TGCGCCAGCAGCCGAAGAGACAGTCTTCCGGGACTAGCACCTTACAATGAGCAGTTCTTC.

The chain joins TRBV5-1 to TRBJ2-1, with D tentatively TRBD1 (7 bases). Trimming removed 0 bases from V and 9 bases from J, with 16 bases in between. The CDR3 consists of 15 residues. Germline lookup yields CDR1 SGHRS and CDR2 YFSETQ. The CDR3 region has the DNA TGCGCCAGCAGCTTGGGCGAGACAGGGCGGGGTGAGCAGTTCTTC. It yields the protein CASSLGETGRGEQFF.

The chain carries TRBV9 and TRBJ2-5; 10 bases are a match to TRBD2. Trimming took 6 bases from V and 3 from J; bases not matched to a gene: 2. There are 13 residues in the CDR3. Germline CDR1 is SGDLS and CDR2 is YYNGEE. The CDR3 DNA sequence: TGTGCCAGCAACAGCGGGGGGGAAGAGACCCAGTACTTC. Residues: CASNSGGEETQYF.

The J gene is TRBJ2-1, the V gene TRBV12-5; D may be TRBD2 (5 bases). Germline assignment: CDR1 LGHNT and CDR2 FRNRAP. V was clipped by 7 bases and J by 8 bases, with 15 bases between them. CDR3 size: 13 residues. The CDR3: CASAPPGFHEQFF. DNA of the CDR3: TGTGCTAGTGCCCCCCCGGGGTTCCATGAGCAGTTCTTC.

The V gene is TRBV11-2, the J gene TRBJ2-7; D remains unclear. Germline loops: CDR1 SGHAT, CDR2 FQNNGV. The V and J ends lost 3 bases and 3 bases respectively, with 6 bases between them. The CDR3 has 12 residues. The CDR3 spells CASSLGLYEQYF. The DNA of the CDR3 is TGTGCCAGCAGCTTGGGCCTCTACGAGCAGTACTTC. Together with reference TRBV11-2 and TRBJ2-7, the CDR3 gives the full variable domain: EAGVAQSPRYKIIEKRQSVAFWCNPISGHATLYWYQQILGQGPKLLIQFQNNGVVDDSQLPKDRFSAERLKGVDSTLKIQPAKLEDSAVYLCASSLGLYEQYFGPGTRLTVT.

This chain joins TRBV15 and TRBJ2-1, with D maybe TRBD2 (6 bases). Per the germline V gene, CDR1 is LNHNV and CDR2 is YYDKDF (reference sequence). Trimming cost V 8 bases and J 5 bases, with 16 bases left between them. The CDR3 has 14 residues. In DNA, the CDR3 is TGTGCCACCTGGGTGGGTAGCGGCAACAATGAGCAGTTCTTC. Translation: CATWVGSGNNEQFF.

The J gene is TRBJ2-7, the V gene TRBV5-6; D is undetermined. V was pared by 1 base and J by 6 bases, with 8 bases between. Germline V gives CDR1 SGHDT, CDR2 YYEEEE. This CDR3 has 12 amino acids. CDR3 sequence (DNA): TGTGCCAGCAGCTTGTTTCAGGTCGAGCAGTACTTC. Translated, it gives CASSLFQVEQYF.

The gene calls are TRBV29-1 and TRBJ2-1, with D maybe TRBD1 (6 bases). V was cut by 5 bases and J by 7 bases, with 9 bases left in between. From germline, CDR1 is SQVTM and CDR2 ANQGSEA. The CDR3 sequence is 11 residues long. The chain's CDR3 is CSVNDRNEQFF. DNA for the CDR3: TGCAGCGTTAACGACAGGAATGAGCAGTTCTTC.

In nucleotides, the CDR3 is TGTGCCATCAGAAGCGTTCGGGGGAACACTGAAGCTTTCTTT. This translates into CAIRSVRGNTEAFF. This rearrangement joins TRBV6-5 to TRBJ1-1; D gene ambiguous. Per germline, CDR1 MNHEY and CDR2 SVGAGI. This CDR3 comprises 14 residues. The ends were cut back, 10 bases at V and 1 base at J, with 16 bases in the middle.

V is TRBV5-1 and J is TRBJ2-1; perhaps TRBD2 as D (5 bases). V shed 3 bases and J shed 2 bases, with 9 bases lying between them. CDR1 SGHRS and CDR2 YFSETQ come from the germline V gene. The CDR3 spans 14 residues. The DNA of the CDR3 is TGCGCCAGCAGCTCCCTAGCTACCTACAATGAGCAGTTCTTC. This codes for CASSSLATYNEQFF.

J is TRBJ2-1 and V is TRBV5-5; 8 bases align to TRBD1. The CDR3 runs to 13 residues. V lost 3 bases and J lost 10; bases outside the gene matches: 6. The V gene's germline CDR1 is SGHKS and CDR2 YYEKEE (reference sequence). The CDR3 nucleotides read TGTGCCAGCAGCTCAAACAGGGGGGCCGAGCAGTTCTTC. Encoded protein: CASSSNRGAEQFF. Full variable domain (remainder filled in from reference TRBV5-5 and TRBJ2-1): DAGVTQSPTHLIKTRGQQVTLRCSPISGHKSVSWYQQVLGQGPQFIFQYYEKEERGRGNFPDRFSARQFPNYSSELNVNALLLGDSALYLCASSSNRGAEQFFGPGTRLTVL.

The chain is built from TRBV11-3 and TRBJ2-3; D uncertain. The germline V and J ends were trimmed by 2 bases and 2 bases, with 5 bases remaining between them. The CDR3 has 13 residues. CDR1 and CDR2 (germline): SGHNT, YENEEA. The CDR3 loop is CASSLLDTDTQYF. The DNA for the CDR3 is TGTGCCAGCAGCTTACTAGACACAGATACGCAGTATTTT.

V gene TRBV19 combines with J gene TRBJ2-7, with 10 positions matching TRBD1. V was pared by 1 base and J by 6 bases, with 6 bases of the junction left unmatched. The CDR3 runs 15 residues. CDR1 and CDR2 from the germline V gene are LNHDA and SQIVND (reference sequence). The chain's CDR3 is CASSIGGTGAGEQYF. CDR3 nucleotide sequence: TGTGCCAGTAGTATAGGCGGGACAGGGGCGGGCGAGCAGTACTTC. The full variable domain, rest sourced from reference TRBV19 and TRBJ2-7, is DGGITQSPKYLFRKEGQNVTLSCEQNLNHDAMYWYRQDPGQGLRLIYYSQIVNDFQKGDIAEGYSVSREKKESFPLTVTSAQKNPTAFYLCASSIGGTGAGEQYFGPGTRLTVT.

The V call is TRBV29-1, the J call TRBJ2-7; TRBD1 is a possible D gene (6 bases). Deletions cut 1 base from V and 2 bases from J, with 12 bases between. This CDR3 contains 14 residues. From germline, CDR1 is SQVTM and CDR2 ANQGSEA. The CDR3 here is CSVEVAAGAYEQYF. CDR3 coding DNA: TGCAGCGTTGAAGTTGCGGCAGGGGCCTACGAGCAGTACTTC.

The V call is TRBV28, the J call TRBJ2-7; TRBD1 is a possible D gene (6 bases). The germline gives CDR1 MDHEN, CDR2 SYDVKM. V was trimmed by 2 bases and J by 7 bases, leaving 15 bases between them. This CDR3 has 14 amino acids. CDR3 residues: CASSLGQGHGEQYF. The CDR3 bases are TGTGCCAGCAGTTTAGGGCAGGGACATGGGGAGCAGTACTTC.